This entry concerns a single T cell receptor (beta chain). Its antigen remains unknown. The junction and the germline gene differ at one end; a read error may be behind it. The CDR3 consists of 15 residues. Germline V gene lookup returns CDR1 SNHLY and CDR2 FYNNEI. The entry originates in a study of metastatic and nonmetastatic thyroid tumors. Study as a whole: Repertoires were compared across blood and tumor or nodule tissue from malignant and benign thyroid patients. Study observations and caveats: Significantly higher TCR beta diversity was reportedly seen in malignant thyroid tumors than benign nodules, in blood and tumor.

Under the authors' procedure: The authors used CDR3 differences across clinicopathological groups to build a distant-metastasis classifier for papillary thyroid cancer. Using MiXCR, TCRdb re-called clones from the PCR reads. The V and J calls come from TCRdb's annotation, not from the publication. The table has 46,000 or so clones, roughly 15% seen once. Each patient came to thyroid surgery without any prior treatment (of any kind). The rearrangement joins TRBV2 to TRBJ2-7; maybe TRBD2 (6 bases). Input material: blood. The receptor's source is a female donor with papillary thyroid cancer or a benign thyroid nodule (not recorded which). Some clones in this sample may be carry-over from other donors' samples. As DNA, the CDR3 is TGTGCCAGCAGTATTCGTGGTAGCGGATCCTTCGAGCAGTACTTC. Residues: CASSIRGSGSFEQYF.